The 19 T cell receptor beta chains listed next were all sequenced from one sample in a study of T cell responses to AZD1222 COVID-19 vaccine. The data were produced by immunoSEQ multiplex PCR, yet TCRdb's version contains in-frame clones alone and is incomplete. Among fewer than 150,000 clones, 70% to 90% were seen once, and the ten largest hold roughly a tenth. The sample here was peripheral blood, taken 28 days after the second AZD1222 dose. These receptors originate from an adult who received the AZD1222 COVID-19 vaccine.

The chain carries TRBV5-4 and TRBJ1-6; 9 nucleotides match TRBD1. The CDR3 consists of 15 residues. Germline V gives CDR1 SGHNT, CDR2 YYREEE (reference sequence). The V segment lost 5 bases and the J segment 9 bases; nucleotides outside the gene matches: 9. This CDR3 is CASRLNRGRGSPLHF. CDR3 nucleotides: TGTGCCAGCAGACTCAACAGGGGGCGCGGTTCACCCCTCCACTTT.

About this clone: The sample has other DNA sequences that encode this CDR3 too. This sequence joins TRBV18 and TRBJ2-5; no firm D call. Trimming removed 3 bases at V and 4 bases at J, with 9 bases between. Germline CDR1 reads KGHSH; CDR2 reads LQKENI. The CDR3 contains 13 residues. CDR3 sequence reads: CASSPPGRETQYF. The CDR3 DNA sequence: TGTGCCAGCTCACCTCCAGGACGAGAGACCCAGTACTTC.

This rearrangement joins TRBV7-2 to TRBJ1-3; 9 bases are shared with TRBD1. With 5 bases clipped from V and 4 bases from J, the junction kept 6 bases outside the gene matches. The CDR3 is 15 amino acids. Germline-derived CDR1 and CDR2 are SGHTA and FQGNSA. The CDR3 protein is CASSPGTGMGNTIYF. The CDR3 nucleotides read TGTGCCAGCAGCCCAGGGACAGGGATGGGAAACACCATATATTTT. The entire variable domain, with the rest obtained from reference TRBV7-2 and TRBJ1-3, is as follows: GAGVSQSPSNKVTEKGKDVELRCDPISGHTALYWYRQSLGQGLEFLIYFQGNSAPDKSGLPSDRFSAERTGGSVSTLTIQRTQQEDSAVYLCASSPGTGMGNTIYFGEGSWLTVV.

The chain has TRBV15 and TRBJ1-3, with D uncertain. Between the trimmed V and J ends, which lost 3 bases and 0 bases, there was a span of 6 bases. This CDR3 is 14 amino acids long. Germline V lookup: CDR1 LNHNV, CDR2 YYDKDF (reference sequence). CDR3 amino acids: CATSSPSSGNTIYF. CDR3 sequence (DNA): TGTGCCACCAGCAGCCCAAGCTCTGGAAACACCATATATTTT. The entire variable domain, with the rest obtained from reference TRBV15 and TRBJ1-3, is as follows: DAMVIQNPRYQVTQFGKPVTLSCSQTLNHNVMYWYQQKSSQAPKLLFHYYDKDFNNEADTPDNFQSRRPNTSFCFLDIRSPGLGDTAMYLCATSSPSSGNTIYFGEGSWLTVV.

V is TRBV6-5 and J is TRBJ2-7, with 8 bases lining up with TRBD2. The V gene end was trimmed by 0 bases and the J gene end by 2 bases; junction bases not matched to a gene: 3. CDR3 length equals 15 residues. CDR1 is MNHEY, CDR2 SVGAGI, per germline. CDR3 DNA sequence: TGTGCCAGCAGTTACTCGATCGGGGGGGCCTACGAGCAGTACTTC. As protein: CASSYSIGGAYEQYF.

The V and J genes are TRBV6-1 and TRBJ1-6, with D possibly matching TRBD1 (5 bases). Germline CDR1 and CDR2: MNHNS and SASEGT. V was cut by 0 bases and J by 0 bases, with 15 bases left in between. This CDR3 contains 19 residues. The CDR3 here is CASSEARQRGLSYNSPLHF. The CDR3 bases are TGTGCCAGCAGTGAAGCGAGACAGCGGGGACTCTCCTATAATTCACCCCTCCACTTT.

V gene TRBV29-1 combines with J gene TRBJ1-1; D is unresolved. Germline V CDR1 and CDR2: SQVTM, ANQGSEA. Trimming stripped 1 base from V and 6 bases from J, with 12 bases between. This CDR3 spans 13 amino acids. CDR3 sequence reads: CSVEASLWPEAFF. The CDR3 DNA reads TGCAGCGTTGAAGCCTCCCTATGGCCTGAAGCTTTCTTT.

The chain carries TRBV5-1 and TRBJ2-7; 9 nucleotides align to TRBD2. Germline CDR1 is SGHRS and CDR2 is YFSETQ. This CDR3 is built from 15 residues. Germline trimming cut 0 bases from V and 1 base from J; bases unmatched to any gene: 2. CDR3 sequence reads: CASSLVSGGSYEQYF. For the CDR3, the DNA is TGCGCCAGCAGCTTGGTTAGCGGGGGTTCCTACGAGCAGTACTTC.

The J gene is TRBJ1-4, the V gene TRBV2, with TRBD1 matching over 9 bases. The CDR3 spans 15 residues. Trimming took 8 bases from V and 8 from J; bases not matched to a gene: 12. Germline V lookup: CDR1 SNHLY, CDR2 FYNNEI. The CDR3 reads CASARVGDRAEKLFF. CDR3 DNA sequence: TGTGCCAGCGCCCGGGTCGGGGACAGGGCCGAAAAACTGTTTTTT.

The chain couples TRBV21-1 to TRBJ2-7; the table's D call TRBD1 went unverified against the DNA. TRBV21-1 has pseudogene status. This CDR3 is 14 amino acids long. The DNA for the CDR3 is TGTGCCAGCACCGTCCGGGACAACAACTACGAGCAGTACTTC. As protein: CASTVRDNNYEQYF.

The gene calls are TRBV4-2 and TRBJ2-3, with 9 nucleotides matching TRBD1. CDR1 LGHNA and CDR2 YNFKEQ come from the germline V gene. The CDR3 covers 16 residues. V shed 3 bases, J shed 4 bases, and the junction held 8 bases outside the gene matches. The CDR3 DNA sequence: TGTGCCAGCAGCCAGTTGACAGGGGGAGTCGCAGATACGCAGTATTTT. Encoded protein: CASSQLTGGVADTQYF.

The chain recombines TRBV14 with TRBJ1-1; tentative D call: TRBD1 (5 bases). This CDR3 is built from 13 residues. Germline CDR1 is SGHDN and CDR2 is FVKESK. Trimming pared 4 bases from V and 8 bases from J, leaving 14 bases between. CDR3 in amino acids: CASSLNYGGEAFF. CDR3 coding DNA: TGTGCCAGCAGCCTTAACTATGGGGGAGAAGCTTTCTTT.

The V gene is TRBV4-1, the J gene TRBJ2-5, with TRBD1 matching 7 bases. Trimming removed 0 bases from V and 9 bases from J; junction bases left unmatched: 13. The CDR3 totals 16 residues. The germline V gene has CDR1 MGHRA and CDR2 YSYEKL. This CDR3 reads CASSQEKGATRESQYF. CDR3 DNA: TGCGCCAGCAGCCAAGAGAAGGGGGCTACAAGAGAATCCCAGTACTTC.

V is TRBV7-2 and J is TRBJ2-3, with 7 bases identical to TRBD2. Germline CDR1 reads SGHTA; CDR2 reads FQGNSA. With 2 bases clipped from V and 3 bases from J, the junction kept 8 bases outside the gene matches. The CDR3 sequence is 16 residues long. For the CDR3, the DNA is TGTGCCAGCAGCTTAAGGAGAACGGGGGGTACAGATACGCAGTATTTT. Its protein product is CASSLRRTGGTDTQYF. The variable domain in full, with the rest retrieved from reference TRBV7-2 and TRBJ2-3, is GAGVSQSPSNKVTEKGKDVELRCDPISGHTALYWYRQSLGQGLEFLIYFQGNSAPDKSGLPSDRFSAERTGGSVSTLTIQRTQQEDSAVYLCASSLRRTGGTDTQYFGPGTRLTVL.

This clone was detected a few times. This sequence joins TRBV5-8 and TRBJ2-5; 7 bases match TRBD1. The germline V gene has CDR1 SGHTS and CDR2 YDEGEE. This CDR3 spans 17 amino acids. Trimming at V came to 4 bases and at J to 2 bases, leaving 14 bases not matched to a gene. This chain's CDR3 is CASSTGTVGVGQETQYF. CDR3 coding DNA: TGTGCCAGCAGCACCGGGACAGTGGGAGTAGGGCAAGAGACCCAGTACTTC.

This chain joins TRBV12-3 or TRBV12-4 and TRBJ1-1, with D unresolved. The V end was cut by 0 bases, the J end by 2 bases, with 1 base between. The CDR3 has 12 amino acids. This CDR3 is CASSLANTEAFF. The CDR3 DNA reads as TGTGCCAGCAGTTTAGCCAACACTGAAGCTTTCTTT.

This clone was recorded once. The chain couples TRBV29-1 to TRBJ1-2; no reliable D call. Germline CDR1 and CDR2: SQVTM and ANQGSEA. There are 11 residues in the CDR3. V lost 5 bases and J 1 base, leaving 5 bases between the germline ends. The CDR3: CSVLNNYGYTF. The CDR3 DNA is TGCAGCGTTCTGAATAACTATGGCTACACCTTC.

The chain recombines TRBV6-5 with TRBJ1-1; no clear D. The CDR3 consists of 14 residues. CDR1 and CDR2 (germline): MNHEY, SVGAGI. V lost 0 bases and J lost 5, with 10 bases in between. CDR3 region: CASSYSNAPTEAFF. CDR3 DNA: TGTGCCAGCAGTTACTCGAATGCGCCGACTGAAGCTTTCTTT.

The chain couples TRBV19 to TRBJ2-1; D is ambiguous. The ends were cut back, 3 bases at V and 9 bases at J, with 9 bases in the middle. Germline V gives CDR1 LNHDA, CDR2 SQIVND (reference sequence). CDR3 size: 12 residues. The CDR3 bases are TGTGCCAGTAGTATCATGGTCGGTGAGCAGTTCTTC. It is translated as CASSIMVGEQFF.